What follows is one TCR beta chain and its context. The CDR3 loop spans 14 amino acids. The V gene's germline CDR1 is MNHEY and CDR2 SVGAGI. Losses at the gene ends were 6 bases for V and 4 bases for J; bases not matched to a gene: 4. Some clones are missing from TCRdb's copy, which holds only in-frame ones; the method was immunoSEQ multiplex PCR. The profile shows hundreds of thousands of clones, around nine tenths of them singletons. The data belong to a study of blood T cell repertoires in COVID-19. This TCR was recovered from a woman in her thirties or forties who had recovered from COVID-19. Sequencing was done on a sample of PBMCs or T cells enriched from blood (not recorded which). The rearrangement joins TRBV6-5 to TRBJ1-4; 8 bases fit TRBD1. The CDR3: CASSGTGFNEKLFF. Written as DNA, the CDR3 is TGTGCCAGCAGCGGGACAGGATTTAATGAAAAACTGTTTTTT.